The 21 T cell receptor beta chains below were found in one sample sequenced in a study of control samples from healthy donors and cancer patients. Using immunoSEQ multiplex PCR, the repertoire was profiled, and TCRdb retains in-frame clones only, with some absent. The sample includes over 60,000 clones, roughly 90% seen only once; the top ten take under 2.5%. The sample taken for sequencing was PBMCs. These receptors were obtained from a woman in her sixties or seventies with head and neck cancer.

The CDR3 reads CASSRSRAGATETQYF. In nucleotides, the CDR3 is TGTGCCAGCAGCCGCTCAAGGGCAGGGGCGACGGAGACCCAGTACTTC. J is TRBJ2-5 and V is TRBV5-6, with a possible D match to TRBD1 (6 bases). Germline V CDR1 and CDR2: SGHDT, YYEEEE. This CDR3 contains 16 residues. Trimming left V 4 bases short and J 5 bases short, with 21 bases between.

This clone came up once. This sequence joins TRBV5-6 and TRBJ2-3, with 10 nucleotides matching TRBD2. Germline V gene sequence: CDR1 SGHDT, CDR2 YYEEEE. The CDR3 extends over 15 amino acids. V lost 4 bases and J lost 2; bases outside the gene matches: 4. The CDR3 DNA follows: TGTGCCAGCAGCGCGGGACTAGCGACCACAGATACGCAGTATTTT. Protein product: CASSAGLATTDTQYF.

The genes are TRBV15 and TRBJ2-1; D remains unclear. The CDR3 is 16 amino acids. Germline V lookup: CDR1 LNHNV, CDR2 YYDKDF (reference sequence). V gave up 0 bases and J gave up 8 bases, with 17 bases separating them. Here the CDR3 DNA reads TGTGCCACCAGCAGAGATGCTGGCGGAGCCGTCGATGAGCAGTTCTTC. It yields the protein CATSRDAGGAVDEQFF. Full variable domain (rest looked up from reference TRBV15 and TRBJ2-1): DAMVIQNPRYQVTQFGKPVTLSCSQTLNHNVMYWYQQKSSQAPKLLFHYYDKDFNNEADTPDNFQSRRPNTSFCFLDIRSPGLGDTAMYLCATSRDAGGAVDEQFFGPGTRLTVL.

A few counts support this clone. The CDR3 DNA reads as TGTGCCAGCAGCTTAGATATAGGGGGAGGAGGCTACACTGAAGCTTTCTTT. It translates to CASSLDIGGGGYTEAFF. V and J are TRBV7-9 and TRBJ1-1; D perhaps matches TRBD1 (6 bases). CDR1 is SEHNR and CDR2 is FQNEAQ in the germline V gene (reference sequence). The CDR3 contains 17 residues. V was trimmed by 1 base and J by 3 bases, leaving 18 bases between them.

V gene TRBV19 combines with J gene TRBJ1-3; D perhaps matches TRBD1 (6 bases). Germline CDR1 reads LNHDA; CDR2 reads SQIVND (reference sequence). CDR3 length: 13 residues. V lost 5 bases to trimming and J lost 4 bases, with 9 bases between them. Written as DNA, the CDR3 is TGTGCCAGTAGTTACGGGACAGGAAACACCATATATTTT. This sequence encodes CASSYGTGNTIYF.

This clone has a handful of counts. The chain recombines TRBV7-2 with TRBJ2-7; 7 nucleotides match TRBD1. V dropped 6 bases and J dropped 1; count of bases not matched to a gene: 9. The CDR3 is 15 amino acids. From germline, CDR1 is SGHTA and CDR2 FQGNSA. The CDR3 loop reads CASRFNWGQSYEQYF. DNA for the CDR3: TGTGCCAGCAGATTTAATTGGGGACAGTCCTACGAGCAGTACTTC. Complete variable domain (other parts from reference TRBV7-2 and TRBJ2-7): GAGVSQSPSNKVTEKGKDVELRCDPISGHTALYWYRQSLGQGLEFLIYFQGNSAPDKSGLPSDRFSAERTGGSVSTLTIQRTQQEDSAVYLCASRFNWGQSYEQYFGPGTRLTVT.

V and J are TRBV5-4 and TRBJ2-7, with D unresolved. Deletions cut 1 base from V and 0 bases from J, with 8 bases between. CDR3 length equals 14 residues. CDR1 SGHNT and CDR2 YYREEE come from the germline V gene (reference sequence). DNA for the CDR3: TGTGCCAGCAGCTTGCCTATCGACTCCTACGAGCAGTACTTC. The encoded protein is CASSLPIDSYEQYF.

The chain uses TRBV18 and TRBJ1-2; a possible D gene is TRBD1 (5 bases). The germline V gene has CDR1 KGHSH and CDR2 LQKENI. The germline V and J ends were trimmed by 2 bases and 3 bases, with 7 bases remaining between them. The CDR3 sequence is 13 residues long. The CDR3 spells CASSPNRYYGYTF. As DNA, the CDR3 is TGTGCCAGCTCACCAAACAGGTACTATGGCTACACCTTC.

The rearrangement joins TRBV5-6 to TRBJ2-2; 9 nucleotides agree with TRBD1. This CDR3 spans 15 amino acids. J was trimmed by 6 bases and V by 4 bases; bases with no gene match: 7. CDR1 is SGHDT, CDR2 YYEEEE, per germline. CDR3 sequence reads: CASSPGTGRSGELFF. CDR3 nucleotide sequence: TGTGCCAGCAGCCCCGGGACAGGGCGTTCCGGGGAGCTGTTTTTT.

The chain is built from TRBV5-8 and TRBJ2-5; D is perhaps TRBD1 or TRBD2 (5 bases each). The CDR3 runs 16 residues. The germline V gene has CDR1 SGHTS and CDR2 YDEGEE. The germline V and J ends were trimmed by 1 base and 1 base, with 14 bases remaining between them. The CDR3 here is CASSLWGRTSQETQYF. As DNA, the CDR3 is TGTGCCAGCAGCTTGTGGGGCAGGACTTCCCAAGAGACCCAGTACTTC.

The chain joins TRBV2 to TRBJ2-2; 8 nucleotides line up with TRBD1. Germline V gives CDR1 SNHLY, CDR2 FYNNEI. V shed 2 bases and J 2 bases; nucleotides not matched to a gene: 4. The CDR3 has 16 amino acids. CDR3 loop: CASSETGGINTGELFF. Written as DNA, the CDR3 is TGTGCCAGCAGTGAAACAGGGGGTATTAACACCGGGGAGCTGTTTTTT.

The chain links TRBV30 to TRBJ2-7; D is possibly TRBD2 (6 bases). In germline, CDR1 is GTSNPN, CDR2 SVGIG (reference sequence). The V and J ends lost 0 bases and 6 bases respectively, with 12 bases between them. The CDR3 consists of 13 residues. CDR3 in amino acids: CAWSVRLATEQYF. The CDR3 DNA reads as TGTGCCTGGAGTGTACGGCTAGCGACCGAGCAGTACTTC.

The chain joins TRBV4-1 to TRBJ2-1; 14 bases line up with TRBD2. Trimming removed 3 bases from V and 9 bases from J; junction bases left unmatched: 7. CDR1 and CDR2 (germline): MGHRA, YSYEKL. The CDR3 extends over 16 amino acids. For the CDR3, the DNA is TGCGCCAGCAGCCAGGAAGGGACTAGCGGGAGTATTGAGCAGTTCTTC. It encodes CASSQEGTSGSIEQFF.

This rearrangement joins TRBV7-6 to TRBJ2-7; D tentatively reads TRBD1 or TRBD2 (5 bases each). Germline lookup yields CDR1 SGHVS and CDR2 FNYEAQ. Trimming stripped 1 base from V and 0 bases from J, with 16 bases between. The CDR3 is 17 amino acids. CDR3 protein: CASSLVVGLGTSYEQYF. CDR3 in DNA: TGTGCCAGCAGCTTAGTGGTCGGGCTGGGGACCTCCTACGAGCAGTACTTC.

Only one count was recorded for this clone. The V gene is TRBV5-6, the J gene TRBJ2-1; D is unclear. This CDR3 is built from 15 residues. The V end was cut by 4 bases, the J end by 4 bases, with 15 bases between. Germline V gives CDR1 SGHDT, CDR2 YYEEEE. The CDR3 DNA is TGTGCCAGCAGCCAAAGAATTCGCTTATACAATGAGCAGTTCTTC. Amino acids: CASSQRIRLYNEQFF.

The chain employs TRBV3-1 (or the pseudogene TRBV3-2) and TRBJ2-2; 14 bases are a match to TRBD2. The CDR3 length is 18 residues. V lost 2 bases, J lost 8 bases, and 10 bases stayed unmatched. Germline V gene lookup returns CDR1 LGHDT and CDR2 YNNKEL (reference sequence). For the CDR3, the DNA is TGTGCCAGCAGCCAAAGGGAACCGGGACTAGCGGGAGTAGGGGAGCTGTTTTTT. Its protein is CASSQREPGLAGVGELFF.

The chain links TRBV24-1 to TRBJ2-4; 12 bases are shared with TRBD2. CDR1 and CDR2 (germline): KGHDR, SFDVKD. V lost 4 bases and J lost 6; bases outside the gene matches: 18. The CDR3 is made up of 20 amino acids. The CDR3 loop is CATSELSSGRAVSGLNIQYF. The CDR3 region has the DNA TGTGCCACCAGTGAACTCTCTAGCGGGAGGGCCGTGAGTGGTTTAAACATTCAGTACTTC.

The gene calls are TRBV5-8 and TRBJ2-6; TRBD2 might be the D (6 bases). Germline-derived CDR1 and CDR2 are SGHTS and YDEGEE. V was clipped by 2 bases and J by 1 base, with 22 bases between them. The CDR3 is made up of 20 amino acids. As DNA, the CDR3 is TGTGCCAGCAGCTTATTGCCGGGGGTCGCAATCCCGTCTGGGGCCAACGTCCTGACTTTC. Amino acids: CASSLLPGVAIPSGANVLTF.

The chain is built from TRBV19 and TRBJ2-1; 10 bases align to TRBD2. The CDR3 is 16 residues long. The germline CDR1 and CDR2 sequences are LNHDA and SQIVND (reference sequence). Trimming took 8 bases from V and 2 from J; bases not matched to a gene: 9. CDR3 in DNA: TGTGCCAGTTCGCCTAGCGGGAGTCTGACCTACAATGAGCAGTTCTTC. Its protein product is CASSPSGSLTYNEQFF.

This sequence joins TRBV20-1 and TRBJ2-1, with a weak D call TRBD1 (5 bases). V dropped 3 bases and J dropped 4 bases, with 13 bases sitting between them. The germline CDR1 and CDR2 sequences are DFQATT and SNEGSKA (reference sequence). The CDR3 consists of 14 residues. This chain's CDR3 is CSASKGQEYNEQFF. The CDR3 coding sequence is TGCAGTGCTAGTAAGGGGCAGGAGTACAATGAGCAGTTCTTC.

The V gene is TRBV7-2, the J gene TRBJ1-1; no clear D. Germline assignment: CDR1 SGHTA and CDR2 FQGNSA. With 3 bases removed from V and 0 bases from J, the gap between germline ends came to 11 bases. This CDR3 has 15 residues. In DNA, the CDR3 is TGTGCCAGCAGCTTTAGTTTTGGTTTGAACACTGAAGCTTTCTTT. This gives the protein CASSFSFGLNTEAFF.